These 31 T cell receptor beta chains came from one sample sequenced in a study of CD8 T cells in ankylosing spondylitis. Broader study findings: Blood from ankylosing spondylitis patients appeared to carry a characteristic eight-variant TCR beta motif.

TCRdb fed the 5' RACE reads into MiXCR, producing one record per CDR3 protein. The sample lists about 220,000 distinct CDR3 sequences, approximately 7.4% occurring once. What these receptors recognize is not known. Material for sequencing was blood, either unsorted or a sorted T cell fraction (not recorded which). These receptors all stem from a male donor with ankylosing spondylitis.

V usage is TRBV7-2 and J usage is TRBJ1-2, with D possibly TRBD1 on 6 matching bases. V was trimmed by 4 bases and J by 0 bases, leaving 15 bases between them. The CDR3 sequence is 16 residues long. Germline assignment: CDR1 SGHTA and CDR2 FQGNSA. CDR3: CASSSLGGGANYGYTF. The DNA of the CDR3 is TGTGCCAGCAGCTCCCTAGGGGGAGGGGCTAACTATGGCTACACCTTC.

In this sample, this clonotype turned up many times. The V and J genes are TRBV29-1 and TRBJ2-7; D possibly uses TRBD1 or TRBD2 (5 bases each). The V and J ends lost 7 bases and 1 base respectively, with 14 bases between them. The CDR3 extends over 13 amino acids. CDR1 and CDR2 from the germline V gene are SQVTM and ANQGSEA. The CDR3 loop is CSGAQGASYEQYF. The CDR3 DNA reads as TGCAGCGGGGCCCAGGGAGCTTCCTACGAGCAGTACTTC.

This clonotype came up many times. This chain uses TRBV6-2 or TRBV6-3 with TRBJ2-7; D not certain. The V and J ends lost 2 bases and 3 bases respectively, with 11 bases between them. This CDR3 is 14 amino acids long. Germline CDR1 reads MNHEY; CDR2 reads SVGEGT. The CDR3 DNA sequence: TGTGCCAGCAGTTACATCTGGAAAGACTACGAGCAGTACTTC. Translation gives CASSYIWKDYEQYF.

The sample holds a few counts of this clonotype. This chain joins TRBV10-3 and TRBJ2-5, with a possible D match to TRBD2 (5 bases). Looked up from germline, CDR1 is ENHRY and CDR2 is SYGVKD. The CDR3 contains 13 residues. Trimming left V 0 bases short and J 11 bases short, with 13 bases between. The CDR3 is CAISESTDWGQYF. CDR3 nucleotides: TGTGCCATCAGTGAGTCGACGGACTGGGGACAGTACTTC.

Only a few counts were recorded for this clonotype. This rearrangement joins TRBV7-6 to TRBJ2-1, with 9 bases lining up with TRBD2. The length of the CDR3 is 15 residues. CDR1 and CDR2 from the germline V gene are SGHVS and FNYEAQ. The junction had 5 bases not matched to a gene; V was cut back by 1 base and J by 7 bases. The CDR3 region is CASSLGLAAGNEQFF. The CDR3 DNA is TGTGCCAGCAGCTTAGGACTAGCGGCCGGGAATGAGCAGTTCTTC.

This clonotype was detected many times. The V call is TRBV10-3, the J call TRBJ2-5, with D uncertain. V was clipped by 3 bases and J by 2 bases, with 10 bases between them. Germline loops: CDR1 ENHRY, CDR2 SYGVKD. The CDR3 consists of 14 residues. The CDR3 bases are TGTGCCATCAGTGATCCGGGTACACAAGAGACCCAGTACTTC. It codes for CAISDPGTQETQYF.

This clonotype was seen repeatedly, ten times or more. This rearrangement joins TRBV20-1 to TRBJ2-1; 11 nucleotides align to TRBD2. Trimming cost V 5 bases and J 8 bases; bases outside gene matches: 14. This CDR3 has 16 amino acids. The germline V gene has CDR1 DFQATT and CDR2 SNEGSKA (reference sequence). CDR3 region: CSAPNQLAGVSHEQFF. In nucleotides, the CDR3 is TGCAGTGCTCCAAATCAACTAGCGGGAGTATCTCATGAGCAGTTCTTC.

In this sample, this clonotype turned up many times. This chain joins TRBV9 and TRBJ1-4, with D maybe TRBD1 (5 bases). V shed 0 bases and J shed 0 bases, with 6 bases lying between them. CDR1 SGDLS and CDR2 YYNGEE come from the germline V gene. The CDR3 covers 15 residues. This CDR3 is CASSVAGATNEKLFF. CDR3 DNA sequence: TGTGCCAGCAGCGTAGCGGGGGCAACTAATGAAAAACTGTTTTTT. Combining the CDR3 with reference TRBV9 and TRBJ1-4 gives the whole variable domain DSGVTQTPKHLITATGQRVTLRCSPRSGDLSVYWYQQSLDQGLQFLIQYYNGEERAKGNILERFSAQQFPDLHSELNLSSLELGDSALYFCASSVAGATNEKLFFGSGTQLSVL.

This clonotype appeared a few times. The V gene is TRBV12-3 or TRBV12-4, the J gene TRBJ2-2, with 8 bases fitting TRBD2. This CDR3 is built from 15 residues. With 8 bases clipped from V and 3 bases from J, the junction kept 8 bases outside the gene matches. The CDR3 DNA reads TGTGCCAGCGGCGAGAGCGGGGGTCACACCGGGGAGCTGTTTTTT. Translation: CASGESGGHTGELFF.

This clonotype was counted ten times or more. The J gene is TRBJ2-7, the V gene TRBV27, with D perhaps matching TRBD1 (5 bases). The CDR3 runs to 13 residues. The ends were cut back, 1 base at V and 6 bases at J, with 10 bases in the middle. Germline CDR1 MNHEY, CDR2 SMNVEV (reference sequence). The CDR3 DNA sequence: TGTGCCAGCAGTTTATGGGCAGGGCGCGAGCAGTACTTC. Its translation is CASSLWAGREQYF.

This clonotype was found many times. The DNA of the CDR3 is TGTGCCAGCAGCTTTCGTGGTGGGGTTGGTGGAAACACCATATATTTT. This encodes CASSFRGGVGGNTIYF. The chain recombines TRBV7-9 with TRBJ1-3; the D is unclear. CDR3 length: 16 amino acids. Trimming stripped 3 bases from V and 3 bases from J, with 15 bases between. Germline values: CDR1 SEHNR, CDR2 FQNEAQ (reference sequence).

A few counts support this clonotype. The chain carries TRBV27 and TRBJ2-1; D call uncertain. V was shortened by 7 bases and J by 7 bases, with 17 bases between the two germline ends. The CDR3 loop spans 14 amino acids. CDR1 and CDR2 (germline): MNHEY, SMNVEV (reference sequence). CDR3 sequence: CASTLGGFGNEQFF. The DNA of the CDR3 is TGTGCCAGCACCCTGGGTGGTTTCGGGAATGAGCAGTTCTTC.

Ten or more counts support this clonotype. CDR3 region: CASTNPLDRKTQYF. The CDR3 DNA is TGTGCCAGCACGAATCCGCTAGATAGAAAGACCCAGTACTTC. This chain uses TRBV12-3 or TRBV12-4 with TRBJ2-5, with D unresolved. The CDR3 length is 14 residues. V dropped 7 bases and J dropped 6 bases, with 18 bases sitting between them.

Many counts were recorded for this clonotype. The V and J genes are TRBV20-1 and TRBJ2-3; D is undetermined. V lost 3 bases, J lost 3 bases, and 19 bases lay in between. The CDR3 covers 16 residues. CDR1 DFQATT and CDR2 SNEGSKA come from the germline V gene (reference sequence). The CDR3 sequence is CSARELGVKETDTQYF. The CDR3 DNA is TGCAGTGCTAGGGAACTGGGTGTCAAAGAGACAGATACGCAGTATTTT.

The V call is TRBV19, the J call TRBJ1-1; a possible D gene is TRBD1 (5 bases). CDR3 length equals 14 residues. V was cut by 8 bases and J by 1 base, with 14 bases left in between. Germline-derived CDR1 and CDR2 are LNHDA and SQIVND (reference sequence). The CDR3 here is CASRGGLWNTEAFF. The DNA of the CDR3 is TGTGCCAGTCGGGGCGGGCTGTGGAACACTGAAGCTTTCTTT.

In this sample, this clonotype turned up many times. CDR3 protein: CASSQDGWGNEQYF. As DNA, the CDR3 is TGCGCCAGCAGCCAAGATGGATGGGGGAACGAGCAGTACTTC. V and J are TRBV4-3 and TRBJ2-7; D might be TRBD1 or TRBD2, each matching 5 bases. V lost 0 bases and J 5 bases, leaving 11 bases between the germline ends. The CDR3 is made up of 14 amino acids. Germline V gives CDR1 LGHNA, CDR2 YSLEER.

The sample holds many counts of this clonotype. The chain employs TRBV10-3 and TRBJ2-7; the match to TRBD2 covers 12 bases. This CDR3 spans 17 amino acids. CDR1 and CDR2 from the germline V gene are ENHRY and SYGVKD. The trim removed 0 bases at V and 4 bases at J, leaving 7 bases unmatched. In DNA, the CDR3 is TGTGCCATCAGTGAGTCCTTGACTAGCGGGAGTATATACGAGCAGTACTTC. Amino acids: CAISESLTSGSIYEQYF.

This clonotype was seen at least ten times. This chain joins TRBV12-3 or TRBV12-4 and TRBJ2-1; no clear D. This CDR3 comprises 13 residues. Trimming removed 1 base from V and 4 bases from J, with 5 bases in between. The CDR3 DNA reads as TGTGCCAGCAGTTTAGGGCGATACAATGAGCAGTTCTTC. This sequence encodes CASSLGRYNEQFF.

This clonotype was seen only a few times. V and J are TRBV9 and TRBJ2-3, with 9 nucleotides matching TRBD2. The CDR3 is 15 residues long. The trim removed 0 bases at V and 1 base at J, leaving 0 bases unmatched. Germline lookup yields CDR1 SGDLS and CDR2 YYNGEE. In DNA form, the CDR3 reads TGTGCCAGCAGCGTAGTAGCGGGGGGCACAGATACGCAGTATTTT. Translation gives CASSVVAGGTDTQYF.

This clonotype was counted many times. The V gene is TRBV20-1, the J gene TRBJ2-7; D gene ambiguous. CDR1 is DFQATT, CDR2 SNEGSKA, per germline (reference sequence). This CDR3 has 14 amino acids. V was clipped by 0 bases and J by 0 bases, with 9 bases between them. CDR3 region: CSARDPRVSYEQYF. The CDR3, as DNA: TGCAGTGCTAGAGATCCCCGGGTCTCCTACGAGCAGTACTTC.

CDR3 coding DNA: TGTGCCACCTACCCCTGGGAAGGGACAGATACGCAGTATTTT. This translates into CATYPWEGTDTQYF. This chain links TRBV28 with TRBJ2-3; no definite D call. Germline V gene lookup returns CDR1 MDHEN and CDR2 SYDVKM. The germline V and J ends were trimmed by 10 bases and 3 bases, with 17 bases remaining between them. The CDR3 totals 14 residues.

Here the CDR3 reads CTSSSAGHTF. Written as DNA, the CDR3 is TGTACCAGCAGCTCGGCGGGCCACACCTTC. This sequence joins TRBV7-2 and TRBJ1-2; D remains ambiguous. V shed 4 bases and J shed 12 bases, with 9 bases lying between them. CDR1 and CDR2 from the germline V gene are SGHTA and FQGNSA. This CDR3 region has 10 residues.

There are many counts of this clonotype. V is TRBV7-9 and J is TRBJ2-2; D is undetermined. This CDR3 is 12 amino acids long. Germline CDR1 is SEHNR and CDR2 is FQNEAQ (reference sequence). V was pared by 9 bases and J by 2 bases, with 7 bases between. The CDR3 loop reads CARSVNTGELFF. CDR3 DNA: TGTGCCAGATCGGTTAACACCGGGGAGCTGTTTTTT.

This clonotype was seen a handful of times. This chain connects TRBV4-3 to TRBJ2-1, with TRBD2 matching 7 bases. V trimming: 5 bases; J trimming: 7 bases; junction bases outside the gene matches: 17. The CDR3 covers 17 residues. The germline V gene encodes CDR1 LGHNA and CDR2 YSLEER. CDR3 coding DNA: TGCGCCAGCAGCTCCAAGATATCCGCGGGAGTGGTAAATGAGCAGTTCTTC. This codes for CASSSKISAGVVNEQFF.

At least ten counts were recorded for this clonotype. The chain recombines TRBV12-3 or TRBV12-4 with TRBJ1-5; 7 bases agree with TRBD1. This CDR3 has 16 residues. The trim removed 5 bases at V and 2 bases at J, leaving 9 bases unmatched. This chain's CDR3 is CASSQTGEIGNQPQHF. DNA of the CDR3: TGTGCCAGCAGTCAAACAGGGGAGATAGGCAATCAGCCCCAGCATTTT.

The CDR3 nucleotides are TGTGCCAGCAGCTGGGGGACAGGGGCAGACACTGAAGCTTTCTTT. Its protein is CASSWGTGADTEAFF. The V and J genes are TRBV7-9 and TRBJ1-1, with TRBD1 matching 10 bases. V was clipped by 4 bases and J by 3 bases; unmatched bases: 5. This CDR3 region has 15 residues. The germline CDR1 and CDR2 sequences are SEHNR and FQNEAQ (reference sequence).

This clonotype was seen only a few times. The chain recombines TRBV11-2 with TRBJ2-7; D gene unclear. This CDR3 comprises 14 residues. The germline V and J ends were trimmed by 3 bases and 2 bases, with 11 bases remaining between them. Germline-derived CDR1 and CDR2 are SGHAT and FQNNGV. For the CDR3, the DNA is TGTGCCAGCAGCTTCGACCGGTTGCCCTACGAGCAGTACTTC. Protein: CASSFDRLPYEQYF.

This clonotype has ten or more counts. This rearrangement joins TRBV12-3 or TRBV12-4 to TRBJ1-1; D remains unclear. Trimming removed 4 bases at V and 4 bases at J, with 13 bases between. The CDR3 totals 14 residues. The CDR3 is CASSSGTAGTEAFF. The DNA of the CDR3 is TGTGCCAGCAGTTCGGGAACAGCAGGCACTGAAGCTTTCTTT.

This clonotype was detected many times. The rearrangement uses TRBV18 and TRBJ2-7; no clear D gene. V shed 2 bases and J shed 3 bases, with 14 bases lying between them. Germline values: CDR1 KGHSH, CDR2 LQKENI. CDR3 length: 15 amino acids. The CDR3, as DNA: TGTGCCAGCTCACCAGGGTCCTTCCCGCTCTACGAGCAGTACTTC. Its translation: CASSPGSFPLYEQYF.

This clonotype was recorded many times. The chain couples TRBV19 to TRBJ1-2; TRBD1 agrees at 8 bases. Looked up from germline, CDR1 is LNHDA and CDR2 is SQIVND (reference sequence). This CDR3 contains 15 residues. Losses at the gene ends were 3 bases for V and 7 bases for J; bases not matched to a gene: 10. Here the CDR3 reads CASSMSLSRGLGYTF. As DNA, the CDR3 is TGTGCCAGTAGTATGAGTTTGAGCAGGGGGCTTGGCTACACCTTC. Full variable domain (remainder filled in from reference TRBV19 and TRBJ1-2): DGGITQSPKYLFRKEGQNVTLSCEQNLNHDAMYWYRQDPGQGLRLIYYSQIVNDFQKGDIAEGYSVSREKKESFPLTVTSAQKNPTAFYLCASSMSLSRGLGYTFGSGTRLTVV.

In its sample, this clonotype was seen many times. The CDR3 nucleotides are TGTGCCATAGGGGACGCAACCTACGAGCAGTACTTC. This encodes CAIGDATYEQYF. The chain links TRBV10-3 to TRBJ2-7; TRBD1 or TRBD2 may be the D gene (5 bases each). Trimming pared 9 bases from V and 2 bases from J, leaving 11 bases between. The CDR3 sequence is 12 residues long. Germline loops: CDR1 ENHRY, CDR2 SYGVKD.